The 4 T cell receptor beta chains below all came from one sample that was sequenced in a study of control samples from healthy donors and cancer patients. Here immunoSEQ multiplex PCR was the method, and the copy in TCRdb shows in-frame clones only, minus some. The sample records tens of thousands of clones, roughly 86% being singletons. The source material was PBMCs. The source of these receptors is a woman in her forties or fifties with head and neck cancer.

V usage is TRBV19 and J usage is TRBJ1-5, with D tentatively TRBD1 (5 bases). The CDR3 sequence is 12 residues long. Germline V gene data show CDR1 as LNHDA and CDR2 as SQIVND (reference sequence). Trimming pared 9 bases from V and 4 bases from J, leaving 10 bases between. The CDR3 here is CASDSGNQPQHF. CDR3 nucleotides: TGTGCCAGCGACAGCGGTAATCAGCCCCAGCATTTT.

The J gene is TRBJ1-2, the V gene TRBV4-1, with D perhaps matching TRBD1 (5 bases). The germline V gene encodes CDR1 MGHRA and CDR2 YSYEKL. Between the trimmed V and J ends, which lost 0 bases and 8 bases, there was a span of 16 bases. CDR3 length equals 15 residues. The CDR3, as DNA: TGCGCCAGCAGCCAAGAGGGGATTGAGGGGCTCGGCTACACCTTC. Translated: CASSQEGIEGLGYTF.

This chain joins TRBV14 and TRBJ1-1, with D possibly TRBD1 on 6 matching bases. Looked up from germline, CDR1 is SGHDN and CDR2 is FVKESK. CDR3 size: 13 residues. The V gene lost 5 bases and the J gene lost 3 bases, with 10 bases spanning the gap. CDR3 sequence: CASSWDTDTEAFF. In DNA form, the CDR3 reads TGTGCCAGCAGCTGGGACACCGACACTGAAGCTTTCTTT.

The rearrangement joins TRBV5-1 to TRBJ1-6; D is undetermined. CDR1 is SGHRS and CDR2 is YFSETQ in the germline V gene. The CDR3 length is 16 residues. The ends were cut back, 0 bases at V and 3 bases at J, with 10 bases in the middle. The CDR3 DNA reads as TGCGCCAGCAGCTTGGCTGGAATTAACTATAATTCACCCCTCCACTTT. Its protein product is CASSLAGINYNSPLHF.